This entry features one T cell receptor (beta chain) sequence. This table comes from immunoSEQ multiplex PCR, and its TCRdb copy is limited to in-frame clones, with some not included. Of around 100,000 clones listed, about 85% are singletons. The CDR3 consists of 13 residues. The V segment lost 4 bases and the J segment 2 bases; nucleotides outside the gene matches: 1. Germline CDR1 reads MNHEY; CDR2 reads SVGAGI. The entry originates in a study of blood T cell repertoires in COVID-19. Study details: Collection of acute and convalescent COVID-19 samples took place in the United States, Italy and Spain.

This chain connects TRBV6-5 to TRBJ1-2; TRBD1 matches 7 bases. Sequencing used peripheral blood. The sequence was obtained from a man in his fifties or sixties with active COVID-19. The DNA for the CDR3 is TGTGCCAGCAGTTTACAGGGGAACTATGGCTACACCTTC. Protein: CASSLQGNYGYTF.